This is a list of T cell receptor beta chains from one sample in a study of molecular identifiers for immune sequencing clone quantification. One entry per CDR3 protein results from TCRdb running MiXCR on the PCR reads. The table records a few hundred thousand distinct CDR3 sequences, roughly 23% of them present only once. The sample was naive CD8+ T cells from blood, with Jurkat cell RNA spiked in. Every receptor here comes from a human donor in good health. Some libraries in this study had Jurkat cell RNA spiked in. CDR3s include the opening cysteine and the closing phenylalanine or tryptophan. D genes are given only for firm matches. Size is omitted from some rows. Given values are once, few, many or a class for expanded clones.

>14|TRBV27|TRBD2|TRBJ2-1|few
CASRPGLAINEQFF
TGTGCCAGCAGGCCGGGACTAGCGATTAATGAGCAGTTCTTC
>13|TRBV6-2/TRBV6-3|NA|TRBJ2-3|NA
CAHSVGSSDTQYF
TGTGCCCACTCGGTGGGATCGTCAGATACGCAGTATTTT
>16|TRBV7-9|NA|TRBJ2-5|few
CASSLPHTALEETQYF
TGTGCCAGCAGCTTACCACATACTGCCCTCGAAGAGACCCAGTACTTC
>12|TRBV13|NA|TRBJ1-5|NA
CASSSPGQPQHF
TGTGCCAGCAGCTCCCCGGGTCAGCCCCAGCATTTT
>13|TRBV20-1|TRBD1|TRBJ1-1|many
CSATPGGSTEAFF
TGCAGTGCCACACCAGGGGGAAGCACTGAAGCTTTCTTT
>14|TRBV12-3/TRBV12-4|TRBD2|TRBJ2-7|few
CASSPGTRVYEQYF
TGTGCCAGCAGCCCCGGGACTAGGGTCTACGAGCAGTACTTC
>15|TRBV5-6|TRBD1|TRBJ2-7|NA
CASSLAVRGSDEQYF
TGTGCCAGCAGCTTGGCCGTCAGGGGGTCCGACGAGCAGTACTTC
>13|TRBV7-2|TRBD1|TRBJ2-7|few
CASSLGTGSEQYF
TGTGCCAGCAGCTTAGGGACAGGGTCCGAGCAGTACTTC
>14|TRBV29-1|TRBD2|TRBJ2-7|many
CSAGGTSRGGEQYF
TGCAGCGCTGGAGGGACTAGTCGGGGGGGCGAGCAGTACTTC
>15|TRBV7-2|NA|TRBJ2-7|NA
CASSSHRDGSYEQYF
TGTGCCAGCAGCTCCCATCGGGACGGAAGCTACGAGCAGTACTTC
>13|TRBV4-1|NA|TRBJ2-7|few
CASSQGTPYEQYF
TGCGCCAGCAGCCAAGGGACACCTTACGAGCAGTACTTC
>17|TRBV4-1|NA|TRBJ2-1|few
CASSQAGLRSSYNEQFF
TGCGCCAGCAGCCAAGCGGGACTTCGGAGCTCCTACAATGAGCAGTTCTTC
>14|TRBV27|NA|TRBJ1-4|few
CASSTPGGNEKLFF
TGTGCCAGCAGTACCCCCGGGGGTAACGAAAAACTGTTTTTT
>14|TRBV7-6|TRBD2|TRBJ2-7|many
CASSSSGGADEQYF
TGTGCCAGCAGCAGTAGCGGGGGGGCCGACGAGCAGTACTTC
>14|TRBV27|NA|TRBJ2-3|few
CASSPTSYTDTQYF
TGTGCCAGCAGTCCAACCTCCTACACAGATACGCAGTATTTT
>13|TRBV11-2|TRBD1|TRBJ1-2|many
CASSSDRGYGYTF
TGTGCCAGCAGCTCCGACAGGGGTTATGGCTACACCTTC
>13|TRBV7-2|NA|TRBJ2-5|few
CASSLYRQEAQYF
TGTGCCAGCAGCCTTTATCGCCAAGAGGCCCAGTACTTC
>15|TRBV4-3|NA|TRBJ2-7|few
CASSQDVGGLYEQYF
TGCGCCAGCAGCCAAGACGTGGGGGGGCTGTACGAGCAGTACTTC
>14|TRBV7-9|TRBD1|TRBJ2-5|few
CASSTRGTVETQYF
TGTGCCAGCAGCACCCGAGGGACAGTAGAGACCCAGTACTTC
>14|TRBV29-1|TRBD2|TRBJ2-1|few
CSVEPGLAGNEQFF
TGCAGCGTTGAGCCGGGACTAGCGGGTAATGAGCAGTTCTTC
>15|TRBV9|TRBD2|TRBJ2-7|few
CASGVGGTTNYEQYF
TGTGCCAGCGGCGTAGGTGGGACTACGAACTACGAGCAGTACTTC
>15|TRBV30|NA|TRBJ2-3|few
CAWSAGTTSTDTQYF
TGTGCCTGGAGTGCCGGGACAACTAGCACAGATACGCAGTATTTT
>13|TRBV30|NA|TRBJ2-3|many
CAWTRGRTDTQYF
TGTGCCTGGACTAGGGGCAGGACAGATACGCAGTATTTT
>14|TRBV7-6|TRBD1|TRBJ2-3|few
CASSWTGFTDTQYF
TGTGCCAGCAGCTGGACAGGGTTCACAGATACGCAGTATTTT
>16|TRBV29-1|TRBD1|TRBJ2-7|NA
CSVEDVHGQGAYEQYF
TGCAGCGTTGAAGATGTTCACGGACAGGGGGCCTACGAGCAGTACTTC
>14|TRBV11-2|NA|TRBJ2-5|NA
CASSLPGSPETQYF
TGTGCCAGCAGCTTGCCAGGGAGCCCCGAGACCCAGTACTTC
>14|TRBV6-5|TRBD1|TRBJ1-1|NA
CASSQDRGRTEAFF
TGTGCCAGCAGTCAAGACAGGGGACGCACTGAAGCTTTCTTT
>15|TRBV4-3|TRBD1|TRBJ1-6|many
CASSQRRGLNSPLHF
TGCGCCAGCAGCCAAAGGAGGGGGCTCAATTCACCCCTCCACTTT
>15|TRBV9|TRBD2|TRBJ2-7|few
CASSVTAGGQYEQYF
TGTGCCAGCAGCGTTACAGCGGGAGGGCAGTACGAGCAGTACTTC
>17|TRBV9|TRBD2|TRBJ2-3|few
CASSFKPLAGESDTQYF
TGTGCCAGCAGCTTCAAGCCACTAGCGGGAGAATCAGATACGCAGTATTTT
>14|TRBV2|NA|TRBJ2-5|few
CASSESIFQETQYF
TGTGCCAGCAGTGAAAGTATCTTCCAAGAGACCCAGTACTTC
>17|TRBV4-1|NA|TRBJ1-5|few
CASSQDPRIMGNQPQHF
TGCGCCAGCAGCCAAGATCCTCGTATCATGGGCAATCAGCCCCAGCATTTT
>17|TRBV27|TRBD2|TRBJ2-2|few
CASSRPTSGDGYGELFF
TGTGCCAGCAGTCGCCCCACTAGCGGGGATGGATACGGGGAGCTGTTTTTT
>15|TRBV11-2|NA|TRBJ2-3|many
CASSVMLANTDTQYF
TGTGCCAGCAGCGTAATGCTGGCAAACACAGATACGCAGTATTTT
>14|TRBV7-2|NA|TRBJ2-5|many
CASSSTDLEETQYF
TGTGCCAGCAGCTCGACGGACTTAGAAGAGACCCAGTACTTC
>14|TRBV5-1|TRBD1|TRBJ2-7|NA
CASSMDRMGYEQYF
TGCGCCAGCAGCATGGACAGGATGGGCTACGAGCAGTACTTC
>14|TRBV27|NA|TRBJ1-1|NA
CASSFNPSNTEAFF
TGTGCCAGCAGTTTCAACCCCAGTAACACTGAAGCTTTCTTT
>15|TRBV4-3|NA|TRBJ2-7|few
CASSQAQDNDYEQYF
TGCGCCAGCAGCCAAGCTCAGGACAACGACTACGAGCAGTACTTC
>16|TRBV2|TRBD1|TRBJ2-3|many
CASSERGDRVTDTQYF
TGTGCCAGCTCCGAGAGGGGGGACAGGGTTACAGATACGCAGTATTTT
>15|TRBV7-2|TRBD2|TRBJ2-3|many
CASSLAGGHTDTQYF
TGTGCCAGCAGCCTAGCGGGAGGGCACACAGATACGCAGTATTTT
>16|TRBV4-1|TRBD2|TRBJ2-3|NA
CASSFPPAGGSDTQYF
TGCGCCAGCAGCTTCCCTCCAGCGGGGGGCTCAGATACGCAGTATTTT
>15|TRBV7-8|TRBD1|TRBJ2-3|many
CASSKLTGTADTQYF
TGTGCCAGCAGCAAACTGACAGGGACAGCAGATACGCAGTATTTT
>15|TRBV7-9|NA|TRBJ2-7|NA
CASSPGQTYTYEQYF
TGTGCCAGCAGCCCCGGACAGACATATACCTACGAGCAGTACTTC
>15|TRBV29-1|NA|TRBJ2-1|NA
CSVEGQESSYNEQFF
TGCAGCGTTGAAGGTCAGGAGAGCTCCTACAATGAGCAGTTCTTC
>18|TRBV4-3|TRBD2|TRBJ2-3|many
CASSQDWARGTSRDTQYF
TGCGCCAGCAGCCAAGATTGGGCCCGCGGGACTAGTAGAGATACGCAGTATTTT
>17|TRBV4-3|TRBD2|TRBJ2-3|few
CASSQASGGPVVDTQYF
TGCGCCAGCAGCCAAGCTAGCGGGGGCCCGGTGGTAGATACGCAGTATTTT
>16|TRBV20-1|TRBD2|TRBJ2-5|NA
CSASGTSHEWGETQYF
TGCAGTGCTAGCGGGACTAGTCACGAGTGGGGAGAGACCCAGTACTTC
>16|TRBV6-6|TRBD1|TRBJ1-5|few
CASSYTRDRGDQPQHF
TGTGCCAGCAGTTACACCAGGGACAGGGGGGATCAGCCCCAGCATTTT
>12|TRBV30|NA|TRBJ1-2|NA
CAWSQTGYGYTF
TGTGCCTGGAGTCAAACGGGCTATGGCTACACCTTC
>16|TRBV27|NA|TRBJ2-6|few
CASSSTAFSGANVLTF
TGTGCCAGCAGTTCGACAGCATTCTCTGGGGCCAACGTCCTGACTTTC
>15|TRBV12-3/TRBV12-4|NA|TRBJ2-3|few
CASSFVPTGTDTQYF
TGTGCCAGCAGTTTCGTCCCAACCGGGACAGATACGCAGTATTTT
>14|TRBV7-2|NA|TRBJ1-1|few
CASSLDGAGTEAFF
TGTGCCAGCAGCTTAGATGGGGCGGGCACTGAAGCTTTCTTT
>17|TRBV4-3|TRBD2|TRBJ2-3|NA
CASSRDLLAGGGDTQYF
TGCGCCAGCAGCCGAGATTTACTAGCGGGGGGAGGAGATACGCAGTATTTT
>19|TRBV11-2|TRBD2|TRBJ2-1|NA
CASSLASGGSTYSYNEQFF
TGTGCCAGCAGCTTAGCTAGCGGGGGGTCTACCTACTCCTACAATGAGCAGTTCTTC
>15|TRBV28|NA|TRBJ2-7|many
CASRQPGRRTYEQYF
TGTGCCAGCAGGCAACCGGGGCGAAGGACCTACGAGCAGTACTTC
>15|TRBV7-8|NA|TRBJ2-4|NA
CASSLAKSAKNIQYF
TGTGCCAGCAGCCTGGCCAAGTCGGCCAAAAACATTCAGTACTTC
>12|TRBV7-4|NA|TRBJ1-5|many
CASSHSNQPQHF
TGTGCCAGCAGCCATAGCAATCAGCCCCAGCATTTT
>17|TRBV14|TRBD1|TRBJ2-2|few
CASSQRRDRTNTGELFF
TGTGCCAGCAGCCAAAGAAGGGACAGGACGAACACCGGGGAGCTGTTTTTT
>16|TRBV3-1|TRBD2|TRBJ2-7|few
CASSHTSGGAYGEQYF
TGTGCCAGCAGCCATACTAGCGGGGGGGCCTACGGCGAGCAGTACTTC